Following are 15 T cell receptor beta chains from one sample sequenced in a study of T-cell reconstitution after alpha-beta-depleted transplantation in children. For TCRbeta, the library was prepared with unique molecular identifiers. Via MiXCR, TCRdb re-called the PCR reads, giving one row per CDR3 protein. The data show 350,000 to 400,000 distinct CDR3 sequences, about an eighth seen once. Source: PBMCs, taken from the stem cell graft. All receptors come from a human donor who donated a stem cell graft to a child with Fanconi anemia.

This clonotype was seen a few times. The chain carries TRBV10-2 and TRBJ1-2; tentatively, D is TRBD1 (5 bases). The CDR3 loop spans 12 amino acids. The germline CDR1 and CDR2 sequences are WSHSY and SAAADI. Trimming took 3 bases from V and 6 from J, leaving 8 bases between them. CDR3 nucleotide sequence: TGCGCCAGCAGTGACCAGGGTAATGGCTACACCTTC. Its translation is CASSDQGNGYTF.

V and J are TRBV29-1 and TRBJ2-2; D is unresolved. The CDR3 covers 12 residues. Trimming cost V 1 base and J 7 bases, with 7 bases left between them. The germline gives CDR1 SQVTM, CDR2 ANQGSEA. The chain's CDR3 is CSVEVGFGELFF. In nucleotides, the CDR3 is TGCAGCGTTGAAGTCGGATTCGGGGAGCTGTTTTTT.

In its sample, this clonotype was seen many times. As DNA, the CDR3 is TGCAGCGTCGAAACCCGTGGAAACACCATATATTTT. It yields the protein CSVETRGNTIYF. This chain uses TRBV29-1 with TRBJ1-3; D gene ambiguous. CDR1 SQVTM and CDR2 ANQGSEA come from the germline V gene. With 6 bases removed from V and 3 bases from J, the gap between germline ends came to 9 bases. The CDR3 length is 12 residues.

In nucleotides, the CDR3 is TGTGCCACTAGGTTGAGCGGGGGGGAGGTAGATACGCAGTATTTT. Translating it yields CATRLSGGEVDTQYF. This sequence joins TRBV10-3 and TRBJ2-3; 10 bases are a match to TRBD2. Germline loops: CDR1 ENHRY, CDR2 SYGVKD. This CDR3 contains 15 residues. Unmatched junction bases numbered 12, after V lost 10 bases and J lost 5 bases.

Ten or more counts support this clonotype. The V call is TRBV24-1, the J call TRBJ2-1; TRBD1 aligns across 7 bases. The CDR3 has 16 amino acids. The V gene end was trimmed by 3 bases and the J gene end by 7 bases; junction bases not matched to a gene: 11. The germline CDR1 and CDR2 sequences are KGHDR and SFDVKD. The chain's CDR3 is CATSDVPGQSSNEQFF. CDR3 in DNA: TGTGCCACCAGTGATGTTCCGGGACAGAGTAGTAATGAGCAGTTCTTC.

The chain employs TRBV30 and TRBJ2-1; 9 bases are shared with TRBD1. Losses at the gene ends were 1 base for V and 3 bases for J; bases not matched to a gene: 1. The CDR3 consists of 14 residues. Germline V gene lookup returns CDR1 GTSNPN and CDR2 SVGIG (reference sequence). CDR3 DNA sequence: TGTGCCTGGAGTGAGGGACAGGGCTACAATGAGCAGTTCTTC. It yields the protein CAWSEGQGYNEQFF.

The chain combines TRBV5-1 with TRBJ2-1; D is ambiguous. The CDR3 extends over 16 amino acids. V lost 4 bases to trimming and J lost 0 bases, with 14 bases between them. CDR1 and CDR2 (germline): SGHRS, YFSETQ. Here the CDR3 DNA reads TGCGCCAGCAGCCCTAGTGGCCCAGGCTCCTACAATGAGCAGTTCTTC. Residues: CASSPSGPGSYNEQFF.

This clonotype appeared many times. This chain joins TRBV12-3 or TRBV12-4 and TRBJ1-2; TRBD1 agrees at 8 bases. V lost 3 bases, J lost 0 bases, and 6 bases stayed unmatched. The CDR3 length is 16 residues. CDR3 sequence reads: CASSLGTGLSNYGYTF. The CDR3 DNA reads TGTGCCAGCAGTTTGGGGACAGGACTTTCTAACTATGGCTACACCTTC.

This clonotype was seen repeatedly, ten times or more. The gene calls are TRBV7-6 and TRBJ2-1; D might be TRBD1 (5 bases). CDR3 length: 16 amino acids. V shed 2 bases and J shed 7 bases, with 18 bases lying between them. Germline values: CDR1 SGHVS, CDR2 FNYEAQ. For the CDR3, the DNA is TGTGCCAGCAGCTTAAGCCAAGGGGCGCTTCAGAATGAGCAGTTCTTC. Its translation is CASSLSQGALQNEQFF.

The chain recombines TRBV2 with TRBJ2-5; the D is unclear. V was cut by 7 bases and J by 5 bases, with 8 bases left in between. Germline CDR1 reads SNHLY; CDR2 reads FYNNEI. This CDR3 spans 11 amino acids. CDR3 sequence: CASMYFETQYF. In nucleotides, the CDR3 is TGTGCCAGCATGTACTTCGAGACCCAGTACTTC.

This clonotype was seen at least ten times. The chain has TRBV6-4 and TRBJ2-1; 8 nucleotides line up with TRBD2. The CDR3 is made up of 16 amino acids. Trimming cost V 0 bases and J 2 bases; bases outside gene matches: 3. The germline V gene encodes CDR1 MRHNA and CDR2 SNTAGT. CDR3 loop: CASSDSPGGAYNEQFF. The CDR3 DNA sequence: TGTGCCAGCAGTGACTCGCCCGGGGGGGCCTACAATGAGCAGTTCTTC.

This clonotype came up many times. The J gene is TRBJ2-2, the V gene TRBV5-1; the match to TRBD2 covers 7 bases. After removal of 8 bases from V and 0 bases from J, the junction contained 7 bases not matched to a gene. Germline V gene lookup returns CDR1 SGHRS and CDR2 YFSETQ. The length of the CDR3 is 15 residues. The DNA of the CDR3 is TGCGCCAGTAGCGGGCACGGATCGAACACCGGGGAGCTGTTTTTT. The encoded protein is CASSGHGSNTGELFF. Together with reference TRBV5-1 and TRBJ2-2, the CDR3 gives the full variable domain: KAGVTQTPRYLIKTRGQQVTLSCSPISGHRSVSWYQQTPGQGLQFLFEYFSETQRNKGNFPGRFSGRQFSNSRSEMNVSTLELGDSALYLCASSGHGSNTGELFFGEGSRLTVL.

V is TRBV2 and J is TRBJ2-2; 12 bases are shared with TRBD2. Germline CDR1 SNHLY, CDR2 FYNNEI. Unmatched junction bases numbered 14, after V lost 6 bases and J lost 6 bases. The CDR3 runs 18 residues. The CDR3 sequence: CASRPFTSGGTASGELFF. CDR3 bases: TGTGCCAGCAGACCCTTTACTAGCGGGGGGACTGCTTCCGGGGAGCTGTTTTTT.

This clonotype was observed at least ten times. The chain uses TRBV12-3 or TRBV12-4 and TRBJ2-2; D is ambiguous. This CDR3 region has 15 residues. V was pared by 3 bases and J by 3 bases, with 11 bases between. Here the CDR3 reads CASSLTSAYTGELFF. The CDR3 DNA is TGTGCCAGCAGTTTGACCAGCGCGTACACCGGGGAGCTGTTTTTT.

The rearrangement joins TRBV12-3 or TRBV12-4 to TRBJ2-1; possibly TRBD2 for D (6 bases). The V and J ends lost 3 bases and 10 bases respectively, with 19 bases between them. The CDR3 is 15 residues long. CDR3 sequence: CASSLRSAGSMEQFF. CDR3 DNA: TGTGCCAGCAGTTTGAGGTCGGCGGGGAGTATGGAGCAGTTCTTC.